This T cell receptor beta chain was observed in a study of cytomegalovirus exposure and HLA in healthy donors. General observations from the study: HLA alleles showed associations with 15,000 to 20,000 TCR beta sequences in a later analysis, at a 0.05 false discovery rate.

A multiplex PCR was run with 60 Vbeta primers and 13 Jbeta primers. Here immunoSEQ multiplex PCR was the method, and the copy in TCRdb shows in-frame clones only, minus some. The sample has 150,000 to 200,000 clones, around 79% seen once. CDR3 length: 18 amino acids. The V gene end was trimmed by 5 bases and the J gene end by 5 bases; junction bases not matched to a gene: 12. Germline CDR1 SGHAT, CDR2 FQNNGV. Points on this clone: Its antigen is currently unknown.

The specimen was PBMCs. The clonotype was recovered from a woman aged 25 to 39 in good health and CMV-seropositive. V gene TRBV11-2 combines with J gene TRBJ2-2, with 12 bases fitting TRBD1. The CDR3 DNA reads as TGTGCCAGCAGCCCAATTAAATGGGACAGGGGGCGTACCGGGGAGCTGTTTTTT. It codes for CASSPIKWDRGRTGELFF.